This TCR beta chain emerged from a study of blood T cells in healthy people across ages. For the second PCR, which ran for roughly 6 to 11 cycles, a sample-barcoded 5' primer and a J-beta primer mix were used. TCRdb passed the 5' RACE reads through MiXCR, listing each CDR3 protein once. The sample includes some 1.6 million distinct CDR3 sequences, about 32% of them seen just once. This clonotype was recorded at least ten times. Germline CDR1 and CDR2: SGHTA and FQGNSA. V was trimmed by 1 base and J by 3 bases, leaving 12 bases between them. This CDR3 has 15 residues. The sequencing input was blood. This clonotype was obtained from a woman aged 25 to 39 in good health. The rearrangement joins TRBV7-2 to TRBJ1-2; TRBD1 might be the D (6 bases). The CDR3 spells CASSLEGGGHYGYTF. In nucleotides, the CDR3 is TGTGCCAGCAGCTTAGAAGGAGGGGGGCACTATGGCTACACCTTC.